Below are 31 T cell receptor beta chains sequenced from a single sample in a study of cytomegalovirus exposure and HLA in healthy donors. Primers for the PCR totalled 60 Vbeta and 13 Jbeta. The assay was immunoSEQ multiplex PCR, and TCRdb's table has in-frame clones only and misses some. Among some 93,000 clones listed, more than 55% were seen once. Sequencing was done on a sample of PBMCs. Source of these receptors: a boy between 10 and 17 years old in good health and CMV-seropositive.

This chain links TRBV7-8 with TRBJ2-7, with D hard to call. Per germline, CDR1 SGHVS and CDR2 FQNEAQ. The CDR3 is 16 amino acids. The V gene lost 2 bases and the J gene lost 2 bases, with 16 bases spanning the gap. Here the CDR3 reads CASSLNSLNLPYEQYF. Here the CDR3 DNA reads TGTGCCAGCAGCTTAAACTCACTTAACCTTCCCTACGAGCAGTACTTC.

The V and J genes are TRBV6-6 and TRBJ1-4; 9 bases are a match to TRBD1. V shed 6 bases, J shed 8 bases, and the junction held 13 bases outside the gene matches. This CDR3 is built from 16 residues. CDR1 is MNHNY and CDR2 is SVGAGI in the germline V gene (reference sequence). The CDR3 reads CASRTPGQGGKEKLFF. CDR3 DNA: TGTGCCAGCAGGACCCCGGGACAGGGAGGGAAGGAAAAACTGTTTTTT.

The chain uses TRBV18 and TRBJ1-5; D is possibly TRBD1 (5 bases). Germline V gene sequence: CDR1 KGHSH, CDR2 LQKENI. Trimming pared 2 bases from V and 2 bases from J, leaving 7 bases between. The CDR3 runs to 14 residues. In DNA form, the CDR3 reads TGTGCCAGCTCACCAGGGGCGGGCAATCAGCCCCAGCATTTT. This encodes CASSPGAGNQPQHF.

The chain's CDR3 is CASTSRGQETQYF. CDR3 DNA sequence: TGTGCCAGCACCTCCAGGGGACAAGAGACCCAGTACTTC. The chain joins TRBV5-4 to TRBJ2-5, with D perhaps TRBD1 (6 bases). Germline V gives CDR1 SGHNT, CDR2 YYREEE (reference sequence). The CDR3 runs 13 residues. Trimming shortened V by 6 bases and J by 2 bases, and 11 bases separated the two germline ends.

The chain combines TRBV5-1 with TRBJ1-6; TRBD1 agrees at 7 bases. The germline CDR1 and CDR2 sequences are SGHRS and YFSETQ. The CDR3 loop spans 18 amino acids. The J segment lost 0 bases and the V segment lost 4 bases, leaving 10 bases of the junction unmatched. CDR3 sequence reads: CASSLGTADSSYNSPLHF. In DNA form, the CDR3 reads TGCGCCAGCAGCCTAGGGACAGCAGATAGCTCCTATAATTCACCCCTCCACTTT.

The chain combines TRBV18 with TRBJ2-7, with 10 bases that match TRBD1. The V gene end was trimmed by 5 bases and the J gene end by 0 bases; junction bases not matched to a gene: 7. Germline assignment: CDR1 KGHSH and CDR2 LQKENI. There are 16 residues in the CDR3. CDR3 sequence reads: CASSSGQGGSSYEQYF. CDR3 nucleotide sequence: TGTGCCAGCTCATCTGGACAGGGGGGGAGCTCCTACGAGCAGTACTTC.

The CDR3 sequence is CASRRGTHYEQYF. The CDR3 DNA sequence: TGTGCCAGCAGGAGAGGCACCCACTACGAGCAGTACTTC. The rearrangement joins TRBV6-5 to TRBJ2-7; D uncertain. Germline V gene lookup returns CDR1 MNHEY and CDR2 SVGAGI. CDR3 length: 13 residues. V was shortened by 6 bases and J by 3 bases, with 12 bases between the two germline ends.

This chain connects TRBV5-1 to TRBJ2-5; 7 bases line up with TRBD1. Germline V gives CDR1 SGHRS, CDR2 YFSETQ. With 2 bases clipped from V and 2 bases from J, the junction kept 6 bases outside the gene matches. This CDR3 region has 15 residues. The CDR3, as DNA: TGCGCCAGCAGCTTCGGACAGGCCGGGCAAGAGACCCAGTACTTC. Translated, it gives CASSFGQAGQETQYF.

This clone came up once. This chain connects TRBV2 to TRBJ1-2, with D uncertain. The CDR3 loop spans 12 amino acids. Germline V lookup: CDR1 SNHLY, CDR2 FYNNEI. V lost 1 base and J 6 bases, leaving 6 bases between the germline ends. DNA for the CDR3: TGTGCCAGCAGTGAAGAACATAATGGCTACACCTTC. This codes for CASSEEHNGYTF.

This clone occurred a few times. This chain joins TRBV2 and TRBJ1-2; the D is unclear. There are 17 residues in the CDR3. CDR1 and CDR2 (germline): SNHLY, FYNNEI. V lost 1 base, J lost 3 bases, and 18 bases lay in between. The CDR3 protein is CASSEEYFTDRYYGYTF. The DNA for the CDR3 is TGTGCCAGCAGTGAAGAATATTTTACAGATCGGTACTATGGCTACACCTTC.

CDR3 protein: CASSGGKGTGQQETQYF. CDR3 DNA: TGCGCCAGCAGCGGCGGGAAGGGAACGGGACAGCAAGAGACCCAGTACTTC. The genes are TRBV5-1 and TRBJ2-5, with D perhaps TRBD1 (7 bases). The ends were cut back, 4 bases at V and 2 bases at J, with 21 bases in the middle. Germline V lookup: CDR1 SGHRS, CDR2 YFSETQ. There are 17 residues in the CDR3.

This clone was counted a few times. CDR3: CASSSMAQGTEAFF. DNA of the CDR3: TGCGCCAGCAGCTCCATGGCCCAGGGCACTGAAGCTTTCTTT. This chain connects TRBV5-1 to TRBJ1-1; perhaps TRBD1 as D (5 bases). This CDR3 is built from 14 residues. The V and J ends lost 3 bases and 4 bases respectively, with 13 bases between them. Germline loops: CDR1 SGHRS, CDR2 YFSETQ.

This clone has a handful of counts. The chain links TRBV23-1 to TRBJ2-7; no firm D call. TRBV23-1 is treated as an ORF (open reading frame) with a function not yet certain. V lost 4 bases, J lost 4 bases, and 5 bases lay in between. The length of the CDR3 is 11 residues. CDR3 protein: CASSPTYEQYF. The CDR3 DNA follows: TGCGCCAGCAGTCCGACTTACGAGCAGTACTTC.

The chain carries TRBV28 and TRBJ2-3, with 8 bases that match TRBD1. Germline assignment: CDR1 MDHEN and CDR2 SYDVKM. The CDR3 loop spans 12 amino acids. V trimming: 7 bases; J trimming: 4 bases; junction bases outside the gene matches: 1. CDR3 sequence: CASTGGPDTQYF. CDR3 coding DNA: TGTGCCAGCACAGGGGGCCCAGATACGCAGTATTTT.

V and J are TRBV9 and TRBJ1-3; D is undetermined. Germline lookup yields CDR1 SGDLS and CDR2 YYNGEE. The CDR3 consists of 16 residues. V lost 2 bases and J 0 bases, leaving 12 bases between the germline ends. The DNA for the CDR3 is TGTGCCAGCAGCGTTCTTCAGGTAACCTCTGGAAACACCATATATTTT. Amino acids: CASSVLQVTSGNTIYF.

The chain couples TRBV29-1 to TRBJ1-1; D remains ambiguous. The CDR3 loop spans 11 amino acids. V lost 6 bases to trimming and J lost 1 base, with 6 bases between them. CDR1 is SQVTM and CDR2 is ANQGSEA in the germline V gene. This chain's CDR3 is CSVFGNTEAFF. CDR3 nucleotide sequence: TGCAGCGTATTCGGGAACACTGAAGCTTTCTTT. The full variable domain, its missing parts supplied by reference TRBV29-1 and TRBJ1-1, is SAVISQKPSRDICQRGTSLTIQCQVDSQVTMMFWYRQQPGQSLTLIATANQGSEATYESGFVIDKFPISRPNLTFSTLTVSNMSPEDSSIYLCSVFGNTEAFFGQGTRLTVV.

This chain uses TRBV30 with TRBJ1-2; D is uncertain. V was pared by 8 bases and J by 4 bases, with 14 bases between. CDR3 length: 12 amino acids. Per the germline V gene, CDR1 is GTSNPN and CDR2 is SVGIG (reference sequence). In DNA form, the CDR3 reads TGTGCCCGGGATTCCGGTGGCTATGGCTACACCTTC. Amino acid sequence: CARDSGGYGYTF.

The chain has TRBV4-3 and TRBJ2-3, with 9 nucleotides matching TRBD2. Germline V gene data show CDR1 as LGHNA and CDR2 as YSLEER. The CDR3 is 15 amino acids. V lost 3 bases, J lost 3 bases, and 4 bases stayed unmatched. The chain's CDR3 is CASSHSGSRTDTQYF. The CDR3 DNA reads as TGCGCCAGCAGCCATAGCGGGAGTAGGACAGATACGCAGTATTTT.

The chain is built from TRBV30 and TRBJ1-5, with TRBD1 matching 7 bases. This CDR3 comprises 14 residues. Germline values: CDR1 GTSNPN, CDR2 SVGIG (reference sequence). V was clipped by 0 bases and J by 6 bases; unmatched bases: 5. The CDR3: CAWSVDRVLQPQHF. CDR3 DNA: TGTGCCTGGAGTGTAGACAGGGTTCTTCAGCCCCAGCATTTT.

This clone occurred a few times. The chain carries TRBV2 and TRBJ2-7, with 7 nucleotides matching TRBD2. CDR1 and CDR2 from the germline V gene are SNHLY and FYNNEI. V lost 6 bases, J lost 0 bases, and 17 bases stayed unmatched. The CDR3 has 18 residues. The CDR3 reads CASRYLRSAGVSSYEQYF. For the CDR3, the DNA is TGTGCCAGCAGGTACCTGCGGTCGGCGGGAGTGAGCTCCTACGAGCAGTACTTC. The full variable domain, with the rest looked up from reference TRBV2 and TRBJ2-7, is EPEVTQTPSHQVTQMGQEVILRCVPISNHLYFYWYRQILGQKVEFLVSFYNNEISEKSEIFDDQFSVERPDGSNFTLKIRSTKLEDSAMYFCASRYLRSAGVSSYEQYFGPGTRLTVT.

This clone was seen only a few times. The chain joins TRBV5-1 to TRBJ2-2; maybe TRBD1 (6 bases). Germline lookup yields CDR1 SGHRS and CDR2 YFSETQ. CDR3 length: 16 residues. With 3 bases removed from V and 2 bases from J, the gap between germline ends came to 14 bases. CDR3 loop: CASSSGTYPNTGELFF. Here the CDR3 DNA reads TGCGCCAGCAGCTCAGGGACATACCCTAACACCGGGGAGCTGTTTTTT.

This chain connects TRBV5-4 to TRBJ2-1; maybe TRBD1 (5 bases). Germline V gene sequence: CDR1 SGHNT, CDR2 YYREEE (reference sequence). With 0 bases removed from V and 5 bases from J, the gap between germline ends came to 12 bases. This CDR3 spans 15 amino acids. This CDR3 is CASSLGQLENNEQFF. Written as DNA, the CDR3 is TGTGCCAGCAGCTTGGGACAGTTAGAGAACAATGAGCAGTTCTTC. Drawing the rest from reference TRBV5-4 and TRBJ2-1, the complete variable domain is ETGVTQSPTHLIKTRGQQVTLRCSSQSGHNTVSWYQQALGQGPQFIFQYYREEENGRGNFPPRFSGLQFPNYSSELNVNALELDDSALYLCASSLGQLENNEQFFGPGTRLTVL.

This clone was seen a few times. This chain joins TRBV4-1 and TRBJ2-1; 9 bases align to TRBD2. The V and J ends lost 4 bases and 4 bases, in that order; junction bases with no gene match: 8. CDR3 length: 16 residues. The germline V gene encodes CDR1 MGHRA and CDR2 YSYEKL. This CDR3 reads CASSPRGTSPYNEQFF. The CDR3 DNA reads as TGCGCCAGCAGCCCCCGGGGGACTAGCCCTTACAATGAGCAGTTCTTC.

The rearrangement joins TRBV6-1 to TRBJ2-7; D remains ambiguous. This CDR3 spans 15 amino acids. Trimming stripped 2 bases from V and 6 bases from J, with 17 bases between. Germline CDR1 reads MNHNS; CDR2 reads SASEGT. The CDR3 DNA follows: TGTGCCAGCAGTGAACCAGGCCGCGACCGGCCCGAGCAGTACTTC. As protein: CASSEPGRDRPEQYF.

The table lists this clone with a count of one. The chain employs TRBV6-5 and TRBJ1-1; tentative D call: TRBD1 (6 bases). CDR1 and CDR2 (germline): MNHEY, SVGAGI. The CDR3 totals 12 residues. Trimming removed 10 bases at V and 6 bases at J, with 15 bases between. Here the CDR3 DNA reads TGTGCCACTCACAGGGCGGGGGCTGAAGCTTTCTTT. It translates to CATHRAGAEAFF.

There are a few counts of this clone. The chain joins TRBV5-6 to TRBJ2-7; D gene ambiguous. Germline V gene data show CDR1 as SGHDT and CDR2 as YYEEEE. This CDR3 region has 12 residues. Trimming cost V 7 bases and J 3 bases, with 11 bases left between them. In DNA, the CDR3 is TGTGCCAGCGTGGGCACGAACTACGAGCAGTACTTC. Amino acids: CASVGTNYEQYF.

J is TRBJ1-3 and V is TRBV7-2; a possible D gene is TRBD1 (6 bases). Germline CDR1 is SGHTA and CDR2 is FQGNSA. The V end was cut by 3 bases, the J end by 3 bases, with 12 bases between. The CDR3 is made up of 15 amino acids. The CDR3 loop reads CASSFQVDSGNTIYF. The CDR3 DNA sequence: TGTGCCAGCAGCTTTCAGGTGGACAGTGGAAACACCATATATTTT.

This clone has only a few counts. The chain couples TRBV5-6 to TRBJ2-5, with no clear D. The CDR3 is 11 residues long. CDR1 is SGHDT, CDR2 YYEEEE, per germline. Deletions cut 4 bases from V and 1 base from J, with 2 bases between. DNA of the CDR3: TGTGCCAGCAGCCGCCAAGAGACCCAGTACTTC. It specifies CASSRQETQYF.

Note on this clone: Sequence at one end of the junction differs from germline and may be a read error. This chain's CDR3 is CASSQEQGAGNQPQNF. The DNA of the CDR3 is TGCGCCAGCAGCCAAGAACAGGGGGCGGGCAATCAGCCCCAGAATTTT. V is TRBV4-1 and J is TRBJ1-5; 9 positions agree with TRBD1. Germline values: CDR1 MGHRA, CDR2 YSYEKL. CDR3 size: 16 residues.

The chain uses TRBV7-9 and TRBJ1-1; D is unclear. From germline, CDR1 is SEHNR and CDR2 FQNEAQ (reference sequence). The CDR3 contains 14 residues. Trimming pared 6 bases from V and 0 bases from J, leaving 11 bases between. CDR3 nucleotide sequence: TGTGCCAGCAGTCTAAACGTGATGAACACTGAAGCTTTCTTT. Translated: CASSLNVMNTEAFF. Full variable domain (rest looked up from reference TRBV7-9 and TRBJ1-1): DTGVSQNPRHKITKRGQNVTFRCDPISEHNRLYWYRQTLGQGPEFLTYFQNEAQLEKSRLLSDRFSAERPKGSFSTLEIQRTEQGDSAMYLCASSLNVMNTEAFFGQGTRLTVV.

V is TRBV19 and J is TRBJ1-5; tentatively, D is TRBD1 (5 bases). The ends were cut back, 0 bases at V and 6 bases at J, with 12 bases in the middle. The CDR3 totals 15 residues. Germline V CDR1 and CDR2: LNHDA, SQIVND (reference sequence). This chain's CDR3 is CASSIERREGQPQHF. The CDR3 DNA is TGTGCCAGTAGTATAGAACGCAGGGAGGGTCAGCCCCAGCATTTT.